The clone carrying this T cell receptor beta chain has only one observation. The data derive from a study of control samples from healthy donors and cancer patients. Germline V CDR1 and CDR2: SGHTA, FQGTGA. The CDR3 loop spans 15 amino acids. Trimming took 6 bases from V and 5 from J; bases not matched to a gene: 8. Sequenced by immunoSEQ multiplex PCR; TCRdb stores in-frame clones only, minus some. The data show about 73,000 clones, around 95% seen once. The sequence derives from a woman in her forties in good health. The chain carries TRBV7-3 and TRBJ2-5; 11 positions match TRBD1. The source material was blood. The CDR3 sequence: CASSRTGTGGETQYF. The CDR3 nucleotides are TGTGCCAGCAGTCGAACCGGGACAGGGGGGGAGACCCAGTACTTC. The variable domain in full, completed from reference TRBV7-3 and TRBJ2-5, reads GAGVSQTPSNKVTEKGKYVELRCDPISGHTALYWYRQSLGQGPEFLIYFQGTGAADDSGLPNDRFFAVRPEGSVSTLKIQRTERGDSAVYLCASSRTGTGGETQYFGPGTRLLVL.